The next 23 T cell receptor beta chains were all read from a single sample in a study of blood T cell repertoires in COVID-19. Some clones are missing from TCRdb's copy, which holds only in-frame ones; the method was immunoSEQ multiplex PCR. In the table there are just over 150,000 clones, roughly 88% of which are singletons. The sequenced sample consisted of peripheral blood. The receptors here all came from a woman aged 45 to 65 with acute or convalescent COVID-19.

This clone was counted a few times. The V gene is TRBV7-8, the J gene TRBJ1-5; D gene ambiguous. The CDR3 has 15 residues. Germline-derived CDR1 and CDR2 are SGHVS and FQNEAQ. V shed 2 bases and J shed 3 bases, with 11 bases lying between them. DNA for the CDR3: TGTGCCAGCAGCTTACAAGGGAGCAACAATCAGCCCCAGCATTTT. As protein: CASSLQGSNNQPQHF.

This clone was seen a handful of times. The genes are TRBV19 and TRBJ2-2; 7 nucleotides align to TRBD1. The CDR3 spans 14 residues. With V trimmed by 9 bases and J by 3 bases, 7 bases remained unmatched. CDR1 and CDR2 (germline): LNHDA, SQIVND (reference sequence). The CDR3 DNA reads TGTGCCAGCCAGACAGGGTTCCACACCGGGGAGCTGTTTTTT. Amino acid sequence: CASQTGFHTGELFF.

This clone was seen just once. The chain recombines TRBV19 with TRBJ2-3; 10 nucleotides align to TRBD1. V lost 4 bases and J lost 2; bases outside the gene matches: 6. This CDR3 is built from 16 residues. Per germline, CDR1 LNHDA and CDR2 SQIVND (reference sequence). CDR3 sequence reads: CASSSRDRGPTDTQYF. DNA for the CDR3: TGTGCCAGTAGTAGTCGGGACAGGGGCCCCACAGATACGCAGTATTTT.

This sequence joins TRBV28 and TRBJ1-1; TRBD1 matches at 8 bases. V lost 7 bases and J lost 5; bases outside the gene matches: 6. CDR3 length equals 13 residues. Germline CDR1 reads MDHEN; CDR2 reads SYDVKM. Here the CDR3 DNA reads TGTGCCAGCATCCCGGGACAGGAGACTGAAGCTTTCTTT. This gives the protein CASIPGQETEAFF.

The chain links TRBV9 to TRBJ1-1; D unresolved. V dropped 2 bases and J dropped 3 bases, with 8 bases sitting between them. In germline, CDR1 is SGDLS, CDR2 YYNGEE. This CDR3 has 13 residues. The CDR3 spells CASSVSEHTEAFF. CDR3 nucleotides: TGTGCCAGCAGCGTTTCAGAACACACTGAAGCTTTCTTT.

The V call is TRBV3-1 (or the pseudogene TRBV3-2), the J call TRBJ2-2; weak D call: TRBD2 (6 bases). Trimming took 1 base from V and 3 from J, leaving 9 bases between them. This CDR3 contains 15 residues. Germline V gene data show CDR1 as LGHDT and CDR2 as YNNKEL (reference sequence). CDR3: CASSQAGTYTGELFF. The CDR3 DNA follows: TGTGCCAGCAGCCAAGCTGGGACTTACACCGGGGAGCTGTTTTTT.

The chain has TRBV19 and TRBJ2-5, with 11 bases lining up with TRBD2. The CDR3 sequence is 14 residues long. Germline V gene data show CDR1 as LNHDA and CDR2 as SQIVND (reference sequence). V gave up 10 bases and J gave up 7 bases; unmatched junction bases: 11. Written as DNA, the CDR3 is TGTGCCAACCGACGACTAGCGGGAACTGGGACCCAGTACTTC. Residues: CANRRLAGTGTQYF.

This chain links TRBV13 with TRBJ2-5; D might be TRBD2 (6 bases). Germline V lookup: CDR1 PRHDT, CDR2 FYEKMQ (reference sequence). There are 16 residues in the CDR3. The germline V and J ends were trimmed by 6 bases and 1 base, with 18 bases remaining between them. The CDR3 loop reads CASREASAWGQETQYF. CDR3 nucleotides: TGTGCCAGCAGAGAAGCTAGCGCCTGGGGCCAAGAGACCCAGTACTTC.

V is TRBV4-1 and J is TRBJ1-5; 7 nucleotides agree with TRBD1. The germline V gene has CDR1 MGHRA and CDR2 YSYEKL. V trimming: 5 bases; J trimming: 0 bases; junction bases outside the gene matches: 16. This CDR3 has 19 amino acids. The CDR3 bases are TGCGCCAGCAGCTTCACCATCCGGGACAGACGACTTAGCAATCAGCCCCAGCATTTT. Encoded protein: CASSFTIRDRRLSNQPQHF.

CDR3 loop: CASNARGPDEQYF. In DNA, the CDR3 is TGTGCCAGCAATGCCAGGGGGCCCGACGAGCAGTACTTC. The J gene is TRBJ2-7, the V gene TRBV2; TRBD1 agrees at 8 bases. With 7 bases clipped from V and 5 bases from J, the junction kept 7 bases outside the gene matches. The germline V gene encodes CDR1 SNHLY and CDR2 FYNNEI. The CDR3 covers 13 residues.

This chain links TRBV6-5 with TRBJ2-7; D gene uncertain. Trimming shortened V by 6 bases and J by 2 bases, and 8 bases separated the two germline ends. This CDR3 comprises 12 residues. Germline V lookup: CDR1 MNHEY, CDR2 SVGAGI. The CDR3 loop is CASRTSTYEQYF. CDR3 bases: TGTGCCAGCAGGACATCTACCTACGAGCAGTACTTC.

The chain combines TRBV7-2 with TRBJ2-2; 8 bases fit TRBD2. The CDR3 is made up of 15 amino acids. V lost 3 bases, J lost 5 bases, and 5 bases stayed unmatched. Germline values: CDR1 SGHTA, CDR2 FQGNSA. The CDR3 spells CASSLFTSGTGELFF. The DNA of the CDR3 is TGTGCCAGCAGCTTGTTCACTAGCGGAACCGGGGAGCTGTTTTTT.

J is TRBJ2-3 and V is TRBV19; 13 bases match TRBD2. After removal of 10 bases from V and 4 bases from J, the junction contained 8 bases not matched to a gene. The CDR3 has 15 residues. Germline-derived CDR1 and CDR2 are LNHDA and SQIVND (reference sequence). DNA of the CDR3: TGTGCCACCACGACTAGCGGGGGGCTGGCAGATACGCAGTATTTT. This translates into CATTTSGGLADTQYF.

The chain uses TRBV2 and TRBJ1-2; unclear D gene. The CDR3 runs 12 residues. V lost 8 bases and J 6 bases, leaving 13 bases between the germline ends. Germline V gene lookup returns CDR1 SNHLY and CDR2 FYNNEI. For the CDR3, the DNA is TGTGCCAGCTTATCTTGGCGGAATGGCTACACCTTC. This encodes CASLSWRNGYTF.

This chain links TRBV19 with TRBJ1-4; no reliable D call. The CDR3 length is 12 residues. V was pared by 6 bases and J by 4 bases, with 6 bases between. CDR1 LNHDA and CDR2 SQIVND come from the germline V gene (reference sequence). CDR3 region: CASRTGNEKLFF. The CDR3 DNA follows: TGTGCCAGTAGAACGGGTAATGAAAAACTGTTTTTT. The full variable domain, completed using reference TRBV19 and TRBJ1-4, is DGGITQSPKYLFRKEGQNVTLSCEQNLNHDAMYWYRQDPGQGLRLIYYSQIVNDFQKGDIAEGYSVSREKKESFPLTVTSAQKNPTAFYLCASRTGNEKLFFGSGTQLSVL.

The chain carries TRBV18 and TRBJ2-7; no reliable D call. Germline V gene sequence: CDR1 KGHSH, CDR2 LQKENI. CDR3 size: 13 residues. V lost 1 base, J lost 0 bases, and 4 bases lay in between. CDR3 region: CASSPQSSYEQYF. CDR3 nucleotide sequence: TGTGCCAGCTCACCACAGAGCTCCTACGAGCAGTACTTC. The whole variable domain, remainder taken from reference TRBV18 and TRBJ2-7, is NAGVMQNPRHLVRRRGQEARLRCSPMKGHSHVYWYRQLPEEGLKFMVYLQKENIIDESGMPKERFSAEFPKEGPSILRIQQVVRGDSAAYFCASSPQSSYEQYFGPGTRLTVT.

This clone was picked up a small number of times. The rearrangement uses TRBV18 and TRBJ1-1; D is unresolved. Per the germline V gene, CDR1 is KGHSH and CDR2 is LQKENI. Trimming removed 3 bases from V and 3 bases from J, with 8 bases in between. This CDR3 region has 13 residues. DNA of the CDR3: TGTGCCAGCTCACCCATTCGAGACACTGAAGCTTTCTTT. It encodes CASSPIRDTEAFF.

This clone showed up just once. The V gene is TRBV28, the J gene TRBJ1-2, with D hard to call. There are 12 residues in the CDR3. Trimming took 5 bases from V and 2 from J, leaving 6 bases between them. The germline V gene encodes CDR1 MDHEN and CDR2 SYDVKM. In DNA, the CDR3 is TGTGCCAGCAGTCTCGAGAACTATGGCTACACCTTC. Its protein product is CASSLENYGYTF.

V usage is TRBV27 and J usage is TRBJ2-1, with a weak D call TRBD2 (6 bases). The length of the CDR3 is 19 residues. Per the germline V gene, CDR1 is MNHEY and CDR2 is SMNVEV (reference sequence). Between the trimmed V and J ends, which lost 3 bases and 6 bases, there was a span of 27 bases. CDR3: CASSFIHSGSGSGRNEQFF. The CDR3 nucleotides are TGTGCCAGCAGTTTTATCCATAGTGGATCCGGGAGTGGTCGCAATGAGCAGTTCTTC.

This chain connects TRBV29-1 to TRBJ2-7, with 8 bases that match TRBD1. The V gene end was trimmed by 4 bases and the J gene end by 0 bases; junction bases not matched to a gene: 5. The CDR3 is 14 amino acids. Per the germline V gene, CDR1 is SQVTM and CDR2 is ANQGSEA. CDR3 bases: TGCAGCGTTGTCCGGGACAGGAGCTCCTACGAGCAGTACTTC. Residues: CSVVRDRSSYEQYF.

The chain employs TRBV29-1 and TRBJ2-1, with D uncertain. Trimming removed 6 bases at V and 4 bases at J, with 10 bases between. The CDR3 consists of 12 residues. Looked up from germline, CDR1 is SQVTM and CDR2 is ANQGSEA. CDR3 sequence (DNA): TGCAGCGTGGAACAGACATACAATGAGCAGTTCTTC. This sequence encodes CSVEQTYNEQFF.

CDR3 in DNA: TGTGCCAGCAGCTTAGGGGCGCAGGCTAGCACAGATACGCAGTATTTT. It is translated as CASSLGAQASTDTQYF. The V and J genes are TRBV11-2 and TRBJ2-3; D unresolved. There are 16 residues in the CDR3. The germline V and J ends were trimmed by 1 base and 0 bases, with 11 bases remaining between them. Germline V gives CDR1 SGHAT, CDR2 FQNNGV.

J is TRBJ2-2 and V is TRBV7-3; the match to TRBD1 covers 9 bases. CDR1 SGHTA and CDR2 FQGTGA come from the germline V gene. The CDR3 extends over 15 amino acids. Trimming cost V 4 bases and J 6 bases; bases outside gene matches: 6. CDR3 DNA sequence: TGTGCCAGCAGCTCCCTCGGACAGGGGCCCGGGGAGCTGTTTTTT. It translates to CASSSLGQGPGELFF.